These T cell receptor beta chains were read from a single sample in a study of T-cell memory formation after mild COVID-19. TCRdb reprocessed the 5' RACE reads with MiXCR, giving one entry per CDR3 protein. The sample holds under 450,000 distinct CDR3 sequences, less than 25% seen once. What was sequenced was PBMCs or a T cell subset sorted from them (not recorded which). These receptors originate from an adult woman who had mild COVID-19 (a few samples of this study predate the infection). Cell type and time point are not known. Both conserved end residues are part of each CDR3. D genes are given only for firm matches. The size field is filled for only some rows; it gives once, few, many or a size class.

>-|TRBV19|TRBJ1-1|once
CASSIDTRQVAFF
TGTGCCAGTAGTATAGATACAAGGCAAGTGGCTTTCTTT
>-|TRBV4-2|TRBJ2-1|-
CASSQVGYYNEQFF
TGTGCCAGCAGCCAAGTCGGATATTACAATGAGCAGTTCTTC
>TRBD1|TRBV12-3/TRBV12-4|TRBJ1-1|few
CASRRQGAMNTEAFF
TGTGCCAGCAGGAGACAGGGGGCAATGAACACTGAAGCTTTCTTT
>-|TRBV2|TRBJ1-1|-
CASKGPGTEAFF
TGTGCCAGCAAGGGCCCGGGCACTGAAGCTTTCTTT
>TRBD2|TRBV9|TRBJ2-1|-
CASSARSSGGYNEQFF
TGTGCCAGCAGCGCGAGATCTAGCGGGGGTTACAATGAGCAGTTCTTC
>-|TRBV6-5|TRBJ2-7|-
CASSVPGEQYF
TGTGCCAGCAGTGTCCCCGGGGAGCAGTACTTC
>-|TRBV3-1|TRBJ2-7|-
CASSRGAYYYEQYF
TGTGCCAGCAGCCGGGGGGCGTATTACTACGAGCAGTACTTC
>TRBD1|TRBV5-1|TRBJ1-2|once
CASSLTIQGNYGTTF
TGCGCCAGCAGCTTGACTATACAGGGGAACTATGGTACCACCTTC
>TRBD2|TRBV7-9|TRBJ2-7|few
CASRRYAGLAGNEQYF
TGTGCCAGCAGAAGATATGCGGGACTAGCGGGAAACGAGCAGTACTTC
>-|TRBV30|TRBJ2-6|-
CAWSSEEGSGANVLTF
TGTGCCTGGAGTTCCGAGGAGGGGTCTGGGGCCAACGTCCTGACTTTC
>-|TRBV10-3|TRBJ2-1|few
CAISVQGIYNEQFF
TGTGCCATCAGTGTTCAGGGGATCTACAATGAGCAGTTCTTC
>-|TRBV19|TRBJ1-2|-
CASSRGVTGYTF
TGTGCCAGTAGTAGGGGGGTGACTGGCTACACCTTC
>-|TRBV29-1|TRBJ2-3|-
CSVEGRHGPVVSTDTQYF
TGCAGCGTTGAAGGACGGCATGGCCCCGTGGTATCCACAGATACGCAGTATTTT
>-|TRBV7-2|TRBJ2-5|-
CASSFGQEETQYF
TGTGCCAGCAGCTTCGGACAAGAAGAGACCCAGTACTTC
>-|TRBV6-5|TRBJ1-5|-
CASRGGNGQPQHF
TGTGCCAGCAGAGGAGGAAATGGTCAGCCCCAGCATTTT
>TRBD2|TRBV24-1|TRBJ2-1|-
CATSAAGASGRNEQFF
TGTGCCACCAGTGCAGCGGGGGCTAGCGGGAGAAATGAGCAGTTCTTC
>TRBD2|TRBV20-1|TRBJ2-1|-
CSARVGSGGAYNEQFF
TGCAGTGCTAGAGTCGGGAGCGGGGGGGCCTACAATGAGCAGTTCTTC
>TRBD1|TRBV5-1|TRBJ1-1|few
CASSSSGTGVNTEAFF
TGCGCCAGCAGCTCGTCCGGGACAGGGGTTAACACTGAAGCTTTCTTT
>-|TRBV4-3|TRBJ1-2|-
CASSQDQGSRAIYGYTF
TGCGCCAGCAGCCAAGATCAGGGAAGCAGGGCGATTTATGGCTACACCTTC
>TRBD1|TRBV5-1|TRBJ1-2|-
CASSTQGANGYTF
TGCGCCAGCAGCACACAGGGGGCGAATGGCTACACCTTC
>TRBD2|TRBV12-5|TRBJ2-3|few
CASGLRTSGRDTQYF
TGTGCTAGTGGTTTGCGCACTAGCGGCAGAGATACGCAGTATTTT
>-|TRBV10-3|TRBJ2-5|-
CAISFMGLQETQYF
TGTGCCATCTCGTTCATGGGGCTTCAAGAGACCCAGTACTTC
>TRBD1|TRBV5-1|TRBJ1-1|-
CASSLARGRRNTEAFF
TGCGCCAGCAGCTTGGCCAGGGGGCGGAGGAACACTGAAGCTTTCTTT
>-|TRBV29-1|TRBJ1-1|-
CSVEGAQVLEF
TGCAGCGTTGAAGGAGCCCAAGTTCTTGAATTT
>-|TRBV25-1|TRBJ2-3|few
CASSDIVGDTQYF
TGTGCCAGCAGTGATATAGTTGGAGATACGCAGTATTTT
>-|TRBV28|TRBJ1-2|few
CATPREVNNYGYTF
TGTGCCACTCCTCGTGAGGTTAATAACTATGGCTACACCTTC
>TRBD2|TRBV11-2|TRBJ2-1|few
CASRGDEQFF
TGTGCCAGCCGGGGGGATGAGCAGTTCTTC
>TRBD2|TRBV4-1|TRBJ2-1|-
CASSQTLRGGSYNEQFF
TGCGCCAGCAGCCAAACATTACGGGGGGGCTCCTACAATGAGCAGTTCTTC
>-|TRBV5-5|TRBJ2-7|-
CASSFGDFAAEQYF
TGTGCCAGCAGCTTTGGGGACTTTGCGGCCGAGCAGTACTTC
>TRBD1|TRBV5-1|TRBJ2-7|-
CASTTGQGSRDYEQYF
TGCGCCAGCACCACCGGACAGGGGAGTAGGGATTACGAGCAGTACTTC
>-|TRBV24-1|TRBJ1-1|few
CATSEGTTGNTEAFF
TGTGCCACCAGTGAAGGGACTACGGGGAACACTGAAGCTTTCTTT
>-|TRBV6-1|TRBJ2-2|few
CASSEWEGATGELFF
TGTGCCAGCAGTGAATGGGAGGGGGCCACCGGGGAGCTGTTTTTT
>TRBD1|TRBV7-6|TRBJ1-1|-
CASSPRQGTHTEAFF
TGTGCCAGCAGCCCCAGACAGGGGACCCACACTGAAGCTTTCTTT